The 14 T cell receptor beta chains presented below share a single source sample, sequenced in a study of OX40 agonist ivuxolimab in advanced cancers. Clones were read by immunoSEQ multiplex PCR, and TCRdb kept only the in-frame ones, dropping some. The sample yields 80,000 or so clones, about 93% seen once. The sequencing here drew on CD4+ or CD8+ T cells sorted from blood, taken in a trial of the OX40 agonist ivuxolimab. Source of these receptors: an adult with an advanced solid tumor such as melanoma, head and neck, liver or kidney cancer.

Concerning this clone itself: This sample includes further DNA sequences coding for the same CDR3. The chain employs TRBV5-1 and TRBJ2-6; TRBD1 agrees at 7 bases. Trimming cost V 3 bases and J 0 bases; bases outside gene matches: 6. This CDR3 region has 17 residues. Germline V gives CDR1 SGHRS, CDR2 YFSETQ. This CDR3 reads CASSSDRESSGANVLTF. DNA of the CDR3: TGCGCCAGCAGCTCTGACAGGGAAAGCTCTGGGGCCAACGTCCTGACTTTC.

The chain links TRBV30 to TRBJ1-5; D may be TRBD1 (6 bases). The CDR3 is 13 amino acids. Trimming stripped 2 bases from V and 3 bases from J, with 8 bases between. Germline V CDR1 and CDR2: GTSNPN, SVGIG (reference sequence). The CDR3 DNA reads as TGTGCCTGGAGTAGGGACAACAATCAGCCCCAGCATTTT. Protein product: CAWSRDNNQPQHF.

This CDR3 is CASSHDGTKNIQYF. CDR3 nucleotides: TGTGCCAGCAGTCACGACGGTACCAAAAACATTCAGTACTTC. J is TRBJ2-4 and V is TRBV6-5, with no clear D. Per germline, CDR1 MNHEY and CDR2 SVGAGI. V was trimmed by 5 bases and J by 2 bases, leaving 10 bases between them. The CDR3 contains 14 residues.

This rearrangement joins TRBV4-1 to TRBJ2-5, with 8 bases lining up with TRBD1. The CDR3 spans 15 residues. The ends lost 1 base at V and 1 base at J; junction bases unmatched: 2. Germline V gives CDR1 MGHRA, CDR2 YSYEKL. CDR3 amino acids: CASSQAGTGQETQYF. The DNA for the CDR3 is TGCGCCAGCAGCCAAGCGGGGACAGGCCAAGAGACCCAGTACTTC.

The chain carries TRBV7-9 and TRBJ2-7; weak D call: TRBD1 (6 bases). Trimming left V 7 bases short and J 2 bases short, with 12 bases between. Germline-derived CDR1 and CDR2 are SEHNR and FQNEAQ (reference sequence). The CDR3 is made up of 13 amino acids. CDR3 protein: CASMLQGTYEQYF. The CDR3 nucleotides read TGTGCCAGCATGCTACAGGGAACCTACGAGCAGTACTTC.

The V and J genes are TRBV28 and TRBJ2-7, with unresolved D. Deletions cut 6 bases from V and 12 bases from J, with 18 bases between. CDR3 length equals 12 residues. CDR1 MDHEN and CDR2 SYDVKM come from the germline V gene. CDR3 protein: CASSPGLGPWYF. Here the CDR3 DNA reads TGTGCCAGCAGCCCCGGATTGGGCCCTTGGTACTTC.

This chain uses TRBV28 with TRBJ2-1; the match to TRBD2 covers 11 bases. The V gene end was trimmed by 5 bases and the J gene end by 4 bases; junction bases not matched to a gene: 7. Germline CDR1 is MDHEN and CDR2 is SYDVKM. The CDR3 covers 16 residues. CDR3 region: CASSPPGLAVYNEQFF. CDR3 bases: TGTGCCAGCAGTCCGCCGGGACTAGCGGTGTACAATGAGCAGTTCTTC.

CDR3 sequence: CASSGELTGNQPQHF. The CDR3 DNA follows: TGTGCCAGCAGCGGAGAACTTACAGGCAATCAGCCCCAGCATTTT. The rearrangement links TRBV2 to TRBJ1-5, with D uncertain. CDR3 length: 15 residues. Trimming pared 6 bases from V and 2 bases from J, leaving 14 bases between. CDR1 is SNHLY and CDR2 is FYNNEI in the germline V gene.

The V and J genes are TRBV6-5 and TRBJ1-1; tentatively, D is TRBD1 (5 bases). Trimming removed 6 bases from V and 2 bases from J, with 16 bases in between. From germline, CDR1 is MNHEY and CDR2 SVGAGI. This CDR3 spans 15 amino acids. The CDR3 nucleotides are TGTGCCAGCAGACCTGGGACTTGGGCTAACACTGAAGCTTTCTTT. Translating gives CASRPGTWANTEAFF.

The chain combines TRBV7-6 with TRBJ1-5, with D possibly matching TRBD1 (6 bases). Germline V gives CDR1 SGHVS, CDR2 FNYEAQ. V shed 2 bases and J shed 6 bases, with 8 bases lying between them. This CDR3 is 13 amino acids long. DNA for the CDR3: TGTGCCAGCAGCTTAACAGGGACTCAGCCCCAGCATTTT. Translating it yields CASSLTGTQPQHF.

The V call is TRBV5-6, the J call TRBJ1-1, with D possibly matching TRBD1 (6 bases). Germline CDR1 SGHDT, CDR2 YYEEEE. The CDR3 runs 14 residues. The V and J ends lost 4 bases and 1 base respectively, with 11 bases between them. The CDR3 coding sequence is TGTGCCAGCAGCACACAGGGTCAGAACACTGAAGCTTTCTTT. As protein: CASSTQGQNTEAFF.

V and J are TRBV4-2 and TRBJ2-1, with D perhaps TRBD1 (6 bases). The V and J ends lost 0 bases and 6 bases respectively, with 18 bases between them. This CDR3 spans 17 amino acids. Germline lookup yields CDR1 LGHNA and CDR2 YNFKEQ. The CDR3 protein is CASSQELGQPASNEQFF. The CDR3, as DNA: TGTGCCAGCAGCCAAGAACTAGGACAGCCCGCAAGCAATGAGCAGTTCTTC.

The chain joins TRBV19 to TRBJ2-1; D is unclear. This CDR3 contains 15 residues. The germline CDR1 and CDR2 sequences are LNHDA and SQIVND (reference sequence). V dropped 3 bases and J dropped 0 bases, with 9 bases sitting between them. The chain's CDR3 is CASSIGYGSYNEQFF. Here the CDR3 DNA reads TGTGCCAGTAGTATTGGATACGGCTCCTACAATGAGCAGTTCTTC.

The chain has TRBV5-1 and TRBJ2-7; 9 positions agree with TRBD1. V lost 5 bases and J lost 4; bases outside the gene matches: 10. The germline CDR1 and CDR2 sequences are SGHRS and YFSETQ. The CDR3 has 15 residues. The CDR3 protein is CASSSIPGQGYEQYF. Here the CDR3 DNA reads TGCGCCAGCAGTTCCATCCCGGGACAGGGATACGAGCAGTACTTC.